A selection of T cell receptor beta chains follows, all from one sample in a study of blood T cells in healthy people across ages. MiXCR, run by TCRdb on the 5' RACE reads, gives a single entry per CDR3 protein. The table lists around 2 million distinct CDR3 sequences, 39% of them singletons. Sequenced sample: blood. These receptors came from a human donor in good health. Each CDR3 is given with its conserved first and last residue. A D gene is named only where the DNA matches it firmly. The listing skips clone size in some rows; elsewhere it reads once, few, many or a size class.

j_gene: TRBJ2-1; abundance: few; v_gene: TRBV5-1; d_gene: .; CDR3aa: CASSDGTTIGEQFF; CDR3nt: TGCGCCAGCAGCGACGGGACCACCATTGGTGAGCAGTTCTTC
j_gene: TRBJ2-7; abundance: many; v_gene: TRBV7-6; d_gene: TRBD1; CDR3aa: CASSLGQGSSIYEQYF; CDR3nt: TGTGCCAGCAGCTTAGGACAGGGGAGTAGTATCTACGAGCAGTACTTC
j_gene: TRBJ2-7; abundance: .; v_gene: TRBV5-1; d_gene: .; CDR3aa: CASSSIPGTTGEQYF; CDR3nt: TGCGCCAGCAGCTCTATTCCCGGGACAACGGGCGAGCAGTACTTC
j_gene: TRBJ2-3; abundance: .; v_gene: TRBV4-2; d_gene: TRBD2; CDR3aa: CASSSGFGGGNTQYF; CDR3nt: TGTGCCAGCAGCTCCGGTTTTGGGGGGGGTAATACGCAGTATTTT
j_gene: TRBJ1-4; abundance: .; v_gene: TRBV12-3/TRBV12-4; d_gene: TRBD1; CDR3aa: CASSTGTGYEKLFF; CDR3nt: TGTGCCAGCAGCACCGGGACAGGGTATGAAAAACTGTTTTTT
j_gene: TRBJ1-2; abundance: .; v_gene: TRBV4-2; d_gene: .; CDR3aa: CASSQDTGLLYGYTF; CDR3nt: TGTGCCAGCAGCCAAGATACTGGTCTTCTGTATGGCTACACCTTC
j_gene: TRBJ1-2; abundance: .; v_gene: TRBV7-2; d_gene: .; CDR3aa: CASSSEVSNYGHTF; CDR3nt: TGTGCCAGCAGCTCGGAAGTTTCTAACTATGGCCACACCTTC
j_gene: TRBJ1-5; abundance: few; v_gene: TRBV2; d_gene: .; CDR3aa: CASSELPERNQPQHF; CDR3nt: TGTGCCAGCAGTGAATTGCCGGAACGCAATCAGCCCCAGCATTTT
j_gene: TRBJ1-3; abundance: few; v_gene: TRBV7-8; d_gene: TRBD1; CDR3aa: CASSLASRKQGFSGNTIYF; CDR3nt: TGTGCCAGCAGCTTAGCGAGTCGTAAACAGGGGTTTTCTGGAAACACCATATATTTT
j_gene: TRBJ2-3; abundance: few; v_gene: TRBV13; d_gene: .; CDR3aa: CASSPPRTTDTQYF; CDR3nt: TGTGCCAGCAGCCCACCGAGAACCACAGATACGCAGTATTTT
j_gene: TRBJ1-2; abundance: .; v_gene: TRBV24-1; d_gene: .; CDR3aa: CATMRDSFYTF; CDR3nt: TGTGCCACCATGAGGGATAGCTTCTACACCTTC
j_gene: TRBJ2-1; abundance: many; v_gene: TRBV5-1; d_gene: .; CDR3aa: CASSLLGSSYNEQFF; CDR3nt: TGTGCCAGCAGTTTACTCGGGAGCTCCTACAATGAGCAGTTCTTC
j_gene: TRBJ1-1; abundance: .; v_gene: TRBV12-3/TRBV12-4; d_gene: TRBD1; CDR3aa: CASSSGQGLRAEAFF; CDR3nt: TGTGCCAGCAGTTCAGGACAGGGGTTGAGGGCTGAAGCTTTCTTT
j_gene: TRBJ2-4; abundance: many; v_gene: TRBV12-3/TRBV12-4; d_gene: .; CDR3aa: CASSLAQTSWYF; CDR3nt: TGTGCCAGCAGTTTAGCCCAAACCAGTTGGTACTTC
j_gene: TRBJ2-7; abundance: few; v_gene: TRBV7-8; d_gene: .; CDR3aa: CASSLELTYEQYF; CDR3nt: TGTGCCAGCAGCTTGGAGTTAACCTACGAGCAGTACTTC
j_gene: TRBJ2-7; abundance: .; v_gene: TRBV5-6; d_gene: .; CDR3aa: CASRVAARVLEQYF; CDR3nt: TGTGCCAGCCGGGTCGCAGCAAGGGTCCTTGAGCAGTACTTC
j_gene: TRBJ2-3; abundance: .; v_gene: TRBV19; d_gene: .; CDR3aa: CASSIAGGSDTQYF; CDR3nt: TGTGCCAGTAGTATAGCGGGGGGCTCAGATACGCAGTATTTT
j_gene: TRBJ2-3; abundance: .; v_gene: TRBV5-1; d_gene: .; CDR3aa: CASSLGLSTRSADTQYF; CDR3nt: TGCGCCAGCAGCTTGGGACTTTCGACTCGATCGGCAGATACGCAGTATTTT
j_gene: TRBJ1-5; abundance: .; v_gene: TRBV6-1; d_gene: TRBD1; CDR3aa: CASSAQGTENQPQHF; CDR3nt: TGTGCCAGCAGTGCCCAAGGGACAGAAAATCAGCCCCAGCATTTT